This T cell receptor beta chain was sequenced in a study of T cells in localized non-small cell lung cancer. Study-level findings and limits: Median about 58 top-100 tumor clones were shared with paired adjacent lung. Heterogeneity within the tumor remains possible, as just one region underwent sequencing. Overall survival was longer when the density of T cells in the blood was higher.

A remark on this clone: No antigen is known for it.

Trimming removed 5 bases from V and 2 bases from J, with 12 bases in between. In germline, CDR1 is SEHNR, CDR2 FQNEAQ (reference sequence). The length of the CDR3 is 15 residues. Clones were sequenced by immunoSEQ multiplex PCR, and TCRdb holds only the in-frame ones, with some missing. This repertoire shows about 74,000 clones, about 88% found once; its top ten account for 1% to 1.5%. The clonotype was recovered from a female donor older than 55 with stage I lung adenocarcinoma. The sequences come from peripheral blood, collected before any cancer treatment. The chain has TRBV7-9 and TRBJ1-4; D possibly corresponds to TRBD1 (6 bases). The CDR3 DNA is TGTGCCAGCAGCCAAACAGGGTCGACTAATGAAAAACTGTTTTTT. It is translated as CASSQTGSTNEKLFF.